This T cell receptor (beta chain) appears in the sequencing data of a study of CD8 T cells in ankylosing spondylitis. There are 16 residues in the CDR3. Germline CDR1 is LNHDA and CDR2 is SQIVND (reference sequence). V dropped 6 bases and J dropped 3 bases, with 21 bases sitting between them. Turning to this clonotype: Its antigen is unidentified.

Study results and caveats: Ankylosing spondylitis blood appeared to carry a characteristic TCR beta motif of several highly homologous variants.

Quantitative 5'-RACE with molecular barcodes was used to make the TCR beta libraries. TCRdb independently ran MiXCR on the 5' RACE reads; one entry per CDR3 protein. This sample has some 400,000 distinct CDR3 sequences, with 20% to 25% found just once. The clonotype was recovered from a male donor with ankylosing spondylitis. Sequences were obtained from blood, either unsorted or a sorted T cell fraction (not recorded which). The chain combines TRBV19 with TRBJ2-7; a weak D match, TRBD2 (6 bases). In DNA form, the CDR3 reads TGTGCCAGTAGGACTAGGGTTGGGGACGGGGACTACGAGCAGTACTTC. It translates to CASRTRVGDGDYEQYF.